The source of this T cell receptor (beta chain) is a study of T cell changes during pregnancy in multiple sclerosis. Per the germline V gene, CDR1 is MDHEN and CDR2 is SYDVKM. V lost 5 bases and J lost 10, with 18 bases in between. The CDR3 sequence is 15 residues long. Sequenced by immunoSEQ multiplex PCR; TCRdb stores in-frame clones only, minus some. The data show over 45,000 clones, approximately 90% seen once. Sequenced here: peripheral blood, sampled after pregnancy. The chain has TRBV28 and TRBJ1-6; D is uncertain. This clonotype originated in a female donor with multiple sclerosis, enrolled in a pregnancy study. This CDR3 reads CASSRLGANLSPLHF. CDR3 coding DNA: TGTGCCAGCAGTAGGCTGGGCGCGAATCTCTCACCCCTCCACTTT.